The table lists the clone carrying this TCR beta chain with a count of one. V lost 2 bases and J lost 1, with 11 bases in between. The CDR3 runs to 16 residues. From germline, CDR1 is MNHEY and CDR2 SVGAGI. Profiling relied on immunoSEQ multiplex PCR, and the TCRdb table lists in-frame clones only, not all of them. The sample includes tens of thousands of clones, around 93% of them seen just once. Sequencing was limited to surgery cases with top T cell transcript signatures in brain tissue. These data belong to a study of brain T cells in children with intractable seizures. The chain combines TRBV6-5 with TRBJ2-2, with D perhaps TRBD2 (6 bases). The sequence derives from a boy younger than two with tuberous sclerosis and intractable seizures. Sequences were derived from peripheral blood, sampled at surgery. For the CDR3, the DNA is TGTGCCAGCAGTTACGATGGCGGGATGAACACCGGGGAGCTGTTTTTT. It specifies CASSYDGGMNTGELFF.